This T cell receptor beta chain was captured in a study of T-cell reconstitution after alpha-beta-depleted transplantation in children (dated by TCRdb to 2016 to 2018). Notes on the research overall: Using TCR repertoire profiling, the study quantitatively followed how T-cell immune reconstitution unfolded in children after TCRalphabeta/CD19-depleted allogeneic hematopoietic cell transplantation.

The treatment or condition label corresponds to: allogeneic hematopoietic cell transplantation with graft depleted of TCRalphabeta T cells and CD19 B cells. TCRalphabeta/CD19-depleted allogeneic hematopoietic cell grafts were given to the transplant recipients, all of whom were children. The research as a whole found: The apparently early recovery of alphabetaT-cell counts about two months after transplant reportedly depended on only several hundred rapidly expanded clones that came from non-depleted graft cells. Hyperexpanded clone frequencies declined over subsequent months; after one year, T-cell counts and TCRbeta diversity were mostly attributed to newly produced T cells. In some patients, the high TCRbeta diversity seen at day 60 was put down to recipient T cells and intrathymic progenitors that had survived conditioning.

Libraries came from PCR. Reads for this sample came from an Illumina HiSeq 2500. To normalize quantification of the TCRbeta repertoire, the TCR libraries were built with molecular barcoding that relied on unique molecular identifiers. Starting from the raw public reads, TCRdb applied fastp trimming at Q25, assembled clones with MiXCR and retained in-frame beta chains. Every CDR3 protein is listed once, alongside the most common genes and DNA of its rows. A total of around 500,000 distinct CDR3 sequences appear in this sample, roughly 23% of them only once. Jointly, the top ten make up about 14% of the sample. The CDR1 and CDR2 encoded by the germline V gene are MDHEN and SYDVKM. V and J lose 3 bases and 4 bases, and a span of 18 bases separates them. From the cysteine up to the phenylalanine, the CDR3 has a length of 16 residues. The sequence is cut down to CDR3 DNA, 48 bases in frame from base 1. Details on this clonotype: Its cognate antigen has yet to be identified. No much larger clone exists at a distance of one base, and base qualities are not known.

The clonotype comes from a boy under two years old who had a stem cell transplant for acute myeloid leukemia, so the T cells may come from the graft donor. The sequence joins TRBV28 to TRBJ1-2, with TRBD1 perhaps the D gene, on 6 matching bases. This specimen was PBMCs, mostly from graft donor cells, taken 360 days after TCRalphabeta/CD19-depleted stem cell transplant. The nucleotides read TGTGCCAGCAGTTTTCTGTACAGGGACCGCGCCTATGGCTACACCTTC. Protein translation: CASSFLYRDRAYGYTF.